The 11 T cell receptor beta chains in this list originate from one sample, sequenced in a study of blood T cell repertoires in COVID-19. The repertoire was sequenced with immunoSEQ multiplex PCR; TCRdb's copy has only in-frame clones and lacks some. Here the sample spans about 260,000 clones, about 90% being singletons. Sequenced material: peripheral blood. The receptors come from a woman aged 40 to 49 with acute or convalescent COVID-19.

The V call is TRBV24-1, the J call TRBJ1-2; 7 bases align to TRBD1. The CDR3 totals 13 residues. CDR1 is KGHDR, CDR2 SFDVKD, per germline. V lost 12 bases, J lost 4 bases, and 10 bases stayed unmatched. As DNA, the CDR3 is TGTGCCGTCGAAAGGGGGCAGCCCTATGGCTACACCTTC. Amino acid sequence: CAVERGQPYGYTF.

This clone was detected once. The rearrangement joins TRBV19 to TRBJ1-5; D is ambiguous. V was cut by 10 bases and J by 3 bases, with 22 bases left in between. The CDR3 is 16 residues long. CDR1 LNHDA and CDR2 SQIVND come from the germline V gene (reference sequence). CDR3 loop: CATTRAFGVDNQPQHF. CDR3 nucleotides: TGTGCCACTACAAGAGCCTTCGGGGTAGACAATCAGCCCCAGCATTTT.

The chain carries TRBV7-6 and TRBJ2-5; D call uncertain. V was trimmed by 1 base and J by 1 base, leaving 7 bases between them. The CDR3 totals 14 residues. The germline CDR1 and CDR2 sequences are SGHVS and FNYEAQ. The CDR3 loop is CASSLGTPQETQYF. CDR3 in DNA: TGTGCCAGCAGCTTAGGCACACCCCAAGAGACCCAGTACTTC.

This chain links TRBV19 with TRBJ1-5; the match to TRBD1 covers 8 bases. The CDR3 covers 16 residues. V shed 9 bases, J shed 0 bases, and the junction held 10 bases outside the gene matches. The germline V gene has CDR1 LNHDA and CDR2 SQIVND (reference sequence). The CDR3, as DNA: TGTGCCAGCTCCGGACAGGGTGGGGGTAGCAATCAGCCCCAGCATTTT. Its protein product is CASSGQGGGSNQPQHF. The full variable domain, with the rest looked up from reference TRBV19 and TRBJ1-5, is DGGITQSPKYLFRKEGQNVTLSCEQNLNHDAMYWYRQDPGQGLRLIYYSQIVNDFQKGDIAEGYSVSREKKESFPLTVTSAQKNPTAFYLCASSGQGGGSNQPQHFGDGTRLSIL.

This chain links TRBV19 with TRBJ2-2; TRBD1 agrees at 9 bases. There are 15 residues in the CDR3. Germline CDR1 is LNHDA and CDR2 is SQIVND (reference sequence). The V segment lost 5 bases and the J segment 7 bases; nucleotides outside the gene matches: 8. CDR3 loop: CASSGAGTGYGELFF. In DNA form, the CDR3 reads TGTGCCAGTAGTGGGGCCGGGACAGGGTACGGGGAGCTGTTTTTT. Together with reference TRBV19 and TRBJ2-2, the CDR3 gives the full variable domain: DGGITQSPKYLFRKEGQNVTLSCEQNLNHDAMYWYRQDPGQGLRLIYYSQIVNDFQKGDIAEGYSVSREKKESFPLTVTSAQKNPTAFYLCASSGAGTGYGELFFGEGSRLTVL.

The chain combines TRBV3-1 (or the pseudogene TRBV3-2) with TRBJ1-2, with 8 bases that match TRBD1. The CDR3 is made up of 15 amino acids. J gave up 4 bases and V 0 bases, and 4 bases lay outside the gene matches. Germline values: CDR1 LGHDT, CDR2 YNNKEL (reference sequence). DNA of the CDR3: TGTGCCAGCAGCCAAGAGGTCGGACAGGGCTATGGCTACACCTTC. It codes for CASSQEVGQGYGYTF.

The J gene is TRBJ1-2, the V gene TRBV14; 8 bases map to TRBD1. The CDR3 runs 16 residues. J gave up 8 bases and V 0 bases, and 11 bases lay outside the gene matches. Germline values: CDR1 SGHDN, CDR2 FVKESK. The CDR3 region has the DNA TGTGCCAGCAGCCAAGAGGCTACAGGGGGGAGGGACGGCTACACCTTC. Translating it yields CASSQEATGGRDGYTF. The full variable domain, completed using reference TRBV14 and TRBJ1-2, is EAGVTQFPSHSVIEKGQTVTLRCDPISGHDNLYWYRRVMGKEIKFLLHFVKESKQDESGMPNNRFLAERTGGTYSTLKVQPAELEDSGVYFCASSQEATGGRDGYTFGSGTRLTVV.

The chain employs TRBV24-1 and TRBJ2-3, with 7 nucleotides matching TRBD2. V lost 10 bases, J lost 5 bases, and 8 bases stayed unmatched. Germline V gene lookup returns CDR1 KGHDR and CDR2 SFDVKD. The CDR3 runs to 13 residues. DNA for the CDR3: TGTGCCACGGCGGCGGGGAGGGAAGATACGCAGTATTTT. It codes for CATAAGREDTQYF.

This clone was counted once. The chain combines TRBV2 with TRBJ2-7; possible D gene TRBD2, 6 bases. CDR1 SNHLY and CDR2 FYNNEI come from the germline V gene. The V and J ends lost 1 base and 7 bases respectively, with 17 bases between them. This CDR3 has 15 residues. CDR3 DNA sequence: TGTGCCAGCAGTGAAGGGGCGGGGCCCCCCCCGGAGCAGTACGTC. Translating it yields CASSEGAGPPPEQYV.

As for this clone: Within the sample, other DNA sequences also encode this same CDR3. This rearrangement joins TRBV7-9 to TRBJ1-1; weak D call: TRBD1 (5 bases). Germline CDR1 reads SEHNR; CDR2 reads FQNEAQ (reference sequence). Trimming left V 5 bases short and J 5 bases short, with 12 bases between. The CDR3 has 13 amino acids. CDR3 in amino acids: CASSLRGDTEAFF. The CDR3 DNA is TGTGCCAGCAGCCTCCGGGGGGATACTGAAGCTTTCTTT.

Only a few counts were recorded for this clone. The chain is built from TRBV9 and TRBJ1-6, with 7 bases matching TRBD1. This CDR3 is 15 amino acids long. Per germline, CDR1 SGDLS and CDR2 YYNGEE. V lost 3 bases to trimming and J lost 5 bases; unmatched junction nucleotides: 5. The CDR3 reads CASSAFGTDNSPLHF. For the CDR3, the DNA is TGTGCCAGCAGCGCCTTCGGGACAGATAATTCACCCCTCCACTTT.